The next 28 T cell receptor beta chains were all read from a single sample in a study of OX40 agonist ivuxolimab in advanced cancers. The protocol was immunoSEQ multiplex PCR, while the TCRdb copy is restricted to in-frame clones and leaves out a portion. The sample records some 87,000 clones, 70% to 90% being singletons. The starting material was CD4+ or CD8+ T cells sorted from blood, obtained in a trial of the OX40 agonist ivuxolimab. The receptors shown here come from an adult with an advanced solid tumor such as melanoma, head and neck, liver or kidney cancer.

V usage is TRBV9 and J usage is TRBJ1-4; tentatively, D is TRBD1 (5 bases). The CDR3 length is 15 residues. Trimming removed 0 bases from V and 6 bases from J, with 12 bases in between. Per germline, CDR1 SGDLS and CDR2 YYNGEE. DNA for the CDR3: TGTGCCAGCAGCGTAGCTAGGGGCATTGATGAAAAACTGTTTTTT. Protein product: CASSVARGIDEKLFF.

The CDR3 bases are TGTGCCAGCAGCTTGCGGGACAGGGATGGCTACACCTTC. It encodes CASSLRDRDGYTF. V is TRBV5-6 and J is TRBJ1-2; 9 bases align to TRBD1. V lost 1 base, J lost 6 bases, and 1 base stayed unmatched. The germline V gene encodes CDR1 SGHDT and CDR2 YYEEEE. CDR3 length: 13 residues. Drawing the rest from reference TRBV5-6 and TRBJ1-2, the complete variable domain is DAGVTQSPTHLIKTRGQQVTLRCSPKSGHDTVSWYQQALGQGPQFIFQYYEEEERQRGNFPDRFSGHQFPNYSSELNVNALLLGDSALYLCASSLRDRDGYTFGSGTRLTVV.

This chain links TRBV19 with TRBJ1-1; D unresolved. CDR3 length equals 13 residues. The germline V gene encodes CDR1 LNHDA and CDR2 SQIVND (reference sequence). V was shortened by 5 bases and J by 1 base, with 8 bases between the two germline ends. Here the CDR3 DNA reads TGTGCCAGTAGTGAGCGGACGAACACTGAAGCTTTCTTT. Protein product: CASSERTNTEAFF.

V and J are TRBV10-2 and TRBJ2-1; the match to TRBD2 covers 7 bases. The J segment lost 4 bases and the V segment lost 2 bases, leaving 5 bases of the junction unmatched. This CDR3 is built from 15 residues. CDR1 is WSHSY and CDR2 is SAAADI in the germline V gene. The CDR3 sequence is CASSERREPYNEQFF. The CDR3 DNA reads TGCGCCAGCAGTGAGCGGCGGGAGCCTTACAATGAGCAGTTCTTC.

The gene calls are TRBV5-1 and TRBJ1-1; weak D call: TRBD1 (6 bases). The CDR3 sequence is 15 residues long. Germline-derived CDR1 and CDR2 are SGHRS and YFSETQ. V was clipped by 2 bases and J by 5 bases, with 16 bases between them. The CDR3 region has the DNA TGCGCCAGCAGCTTCGTAAACAGGGCGGGGACTGAAGCTTTCTTT. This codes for CASSFVNRAGTEAFF.

CDR3 residues: CASSLTQGTSPLHF. CDR3 nucleotide sequence: TGTGCCAGCAGCTTAACACAGGGGACTTCACCCCTCCACTTT. V and J are TRBV7-2 and TRBJ1-6; 7 positions agree with TRBD1. Trimming removed 2 bases from V and 9 bases from J; junction bases left unmatched: 4. Germline CDR1 and CDR2: SGHTA and FQGNSA. This CDR3 comprises 14 residues.

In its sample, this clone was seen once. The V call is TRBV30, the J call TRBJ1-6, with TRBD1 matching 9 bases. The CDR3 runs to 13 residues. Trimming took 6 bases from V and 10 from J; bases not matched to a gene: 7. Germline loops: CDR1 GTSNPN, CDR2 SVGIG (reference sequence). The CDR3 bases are TGTGCCTGTTCCGGGACAGGGTACTCACCCCTCCACTTT. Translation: CACSGTGYSPLHF.

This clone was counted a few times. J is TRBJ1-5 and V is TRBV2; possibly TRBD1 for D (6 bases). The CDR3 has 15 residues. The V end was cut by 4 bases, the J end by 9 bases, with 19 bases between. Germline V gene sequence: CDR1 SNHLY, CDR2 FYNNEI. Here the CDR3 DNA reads TGTGCCAGCAGTGGGAGGGGGGGCGCCCAGGTGCCCCAGCATTTT. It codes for CASSGRGGAQVPQHF.

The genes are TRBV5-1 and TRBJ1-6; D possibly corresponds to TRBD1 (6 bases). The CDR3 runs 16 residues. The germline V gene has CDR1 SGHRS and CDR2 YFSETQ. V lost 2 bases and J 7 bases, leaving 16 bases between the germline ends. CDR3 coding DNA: TGCGCCAGCAGCTTCCAACAGGGATCCGCGAATTCACCCCTCCACTTT. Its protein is CASSFQQGSANSPLHF. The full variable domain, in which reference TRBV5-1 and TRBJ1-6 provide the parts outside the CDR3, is KAGVTQTPRYLIKTRGQQVTLSCSPISGHRSVSWYQQTPGQGLQFLFEYFSETQRNKGNFPGRFSGRQFSNSRSEMNVSTLELGDSALYLCASSFQQGSANSPLHFGNGTRLTVT.

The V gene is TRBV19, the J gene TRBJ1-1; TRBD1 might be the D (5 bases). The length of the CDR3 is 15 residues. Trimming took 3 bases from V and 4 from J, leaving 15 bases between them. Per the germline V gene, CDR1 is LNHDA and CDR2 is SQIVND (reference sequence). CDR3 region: CASSILGREATEAFF. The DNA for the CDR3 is TGTGCCAGTAGTATCCTGGGCAGGGAGGCCACTGAAGCTTTCTTT.

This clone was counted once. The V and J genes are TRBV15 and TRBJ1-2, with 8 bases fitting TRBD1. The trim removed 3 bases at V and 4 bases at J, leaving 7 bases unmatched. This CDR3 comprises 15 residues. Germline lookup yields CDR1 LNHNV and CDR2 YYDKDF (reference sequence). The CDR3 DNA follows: TGTGCCACCAGCAGCCCAGGGGGCCCCACCTATGGCTACACCTTC. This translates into CATSSPGGPTYGYTF.

CDR3: CASGFSGGVGDTQYF. CDR3 sequence (DNA): TGTGCTAGTGGTTTTAGCGGGGGGGTGGGAGATACGCAGTATTTT. The gene calls are TRBV12-5 and TRBJ2-3; the match to TRBD2 covers 11 bases. Per the germline V gene, CDR1 is LGHNT and CDR2 is FRNRAP. The CDR3 totals 15 residues. J gave up 5 bases and V 3 bases, and 4 bases lay outside the gene matches. Using reference TRBV12-5 and TRBJ2-3 for the parts outside the CDR3, the full variable domain is DARVTQTPRHKVTEMGQEVTMRCQPILGHNTVFWYRQTMMQGLELLAYFRNRAPLDDSGMPKDRFSAEMPDATLATLKIQPSEPRDSAVYFCASGFSGGVGDTQYFGPGTRLTVL.

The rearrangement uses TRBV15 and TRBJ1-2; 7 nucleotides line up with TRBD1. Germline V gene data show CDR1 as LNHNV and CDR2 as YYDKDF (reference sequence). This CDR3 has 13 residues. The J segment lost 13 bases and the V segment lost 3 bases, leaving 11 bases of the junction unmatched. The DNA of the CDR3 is TGTGCCACCAGCAGGGAGGGGAGAAGGGGGCTCACCTTC. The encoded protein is CATSREGRRGLTF.

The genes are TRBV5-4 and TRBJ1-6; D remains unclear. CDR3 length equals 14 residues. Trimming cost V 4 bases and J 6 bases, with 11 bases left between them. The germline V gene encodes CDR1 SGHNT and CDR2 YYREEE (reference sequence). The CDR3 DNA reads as TGTGCCAGCAGCCTGGCGGTTTCTAATTCACCCCTCCACTTT. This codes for CASSLAVSNSPLHF.

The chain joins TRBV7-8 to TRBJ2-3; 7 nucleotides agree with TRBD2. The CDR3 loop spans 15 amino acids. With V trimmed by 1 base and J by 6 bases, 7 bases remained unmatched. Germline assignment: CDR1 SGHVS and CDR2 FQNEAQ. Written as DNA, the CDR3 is TGTGCCAGCAGCTTAGGAGGGAGGGCCACCGATACGCAGTATTTT. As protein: CASSLGGRATDTQYF.

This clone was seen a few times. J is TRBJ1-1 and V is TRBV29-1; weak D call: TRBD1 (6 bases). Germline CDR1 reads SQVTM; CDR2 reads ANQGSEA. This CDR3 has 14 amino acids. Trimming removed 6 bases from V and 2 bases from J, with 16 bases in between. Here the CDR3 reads CSVRGLPVNTEAFF. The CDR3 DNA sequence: TGCAGCGTCAGGGGTCTCCCTGTTAACACTGAAGCTTTCTTT.

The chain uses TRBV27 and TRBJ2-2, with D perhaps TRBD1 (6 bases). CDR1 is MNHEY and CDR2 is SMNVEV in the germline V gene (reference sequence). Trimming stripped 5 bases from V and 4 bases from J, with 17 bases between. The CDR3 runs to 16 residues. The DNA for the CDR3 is TGTGCCAGCAGTGGGGACCGGACAGTCGTCACCGGGGAGCTGTTTTTT. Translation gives CASSGDRTVVTGELFF.

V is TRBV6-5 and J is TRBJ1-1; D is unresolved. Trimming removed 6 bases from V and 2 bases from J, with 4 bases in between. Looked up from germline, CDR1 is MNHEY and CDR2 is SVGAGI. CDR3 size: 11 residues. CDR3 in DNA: TGTGCCAGCAGAAAAAACACTGAAGCTTTCTTT. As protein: CASRKNTEAFF.

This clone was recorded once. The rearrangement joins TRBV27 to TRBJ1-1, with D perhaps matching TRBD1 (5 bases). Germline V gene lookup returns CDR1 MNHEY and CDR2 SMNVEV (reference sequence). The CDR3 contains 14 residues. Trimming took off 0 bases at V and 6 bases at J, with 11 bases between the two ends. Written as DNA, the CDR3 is TGTGCCAGCAGTTTATCGGCAGGGCTGGCTGAAGCTTTCTTT. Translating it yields CASSLSAGLAEAFF.

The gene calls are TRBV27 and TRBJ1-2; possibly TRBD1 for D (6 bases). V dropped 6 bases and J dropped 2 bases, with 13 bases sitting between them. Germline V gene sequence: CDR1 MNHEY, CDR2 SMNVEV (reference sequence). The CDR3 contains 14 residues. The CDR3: CASRGLDRNYGYTF. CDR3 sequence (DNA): TGTGCCAGCAGAGGTTTAGACAGGAACTATGGCTACACCTTC.

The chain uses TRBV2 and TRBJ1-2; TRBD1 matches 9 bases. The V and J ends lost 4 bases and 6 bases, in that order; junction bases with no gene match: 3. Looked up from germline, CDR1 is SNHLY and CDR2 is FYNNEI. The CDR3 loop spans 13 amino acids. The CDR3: CASSAGTGNGYTF. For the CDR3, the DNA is TGTGCCAGCAGTGCGGGGACAGGGAATGGCTACACCTTC.

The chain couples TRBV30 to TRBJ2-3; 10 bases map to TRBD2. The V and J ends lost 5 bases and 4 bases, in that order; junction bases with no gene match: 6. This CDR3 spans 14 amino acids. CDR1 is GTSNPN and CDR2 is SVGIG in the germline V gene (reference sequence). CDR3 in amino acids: CAWRKRGGADTQYF. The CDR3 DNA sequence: TGTGCCTGGCGAAAGCGGGGGGGCGCAGATACGCAGTATTTT.

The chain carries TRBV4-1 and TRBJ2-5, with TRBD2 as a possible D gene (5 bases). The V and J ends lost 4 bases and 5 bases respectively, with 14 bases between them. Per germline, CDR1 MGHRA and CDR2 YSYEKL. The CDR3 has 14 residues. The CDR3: CASSLRSGGETQYF. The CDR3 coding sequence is TGCGCCAGCAGCCTCAGGAGCGGAGGCGAGACCCAGTACTTC.

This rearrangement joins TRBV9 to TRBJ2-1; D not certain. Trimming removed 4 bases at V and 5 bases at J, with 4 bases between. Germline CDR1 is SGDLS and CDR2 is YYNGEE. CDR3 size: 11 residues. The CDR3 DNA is TGTGCCAGCAGCCCTCACAATGAGCAGTTCTTC. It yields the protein CASSPHNEQFF.

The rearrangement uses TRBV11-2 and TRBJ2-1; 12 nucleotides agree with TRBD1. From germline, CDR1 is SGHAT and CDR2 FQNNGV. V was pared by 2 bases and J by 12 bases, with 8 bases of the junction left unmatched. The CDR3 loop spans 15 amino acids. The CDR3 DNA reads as TGTGCCAGCAGCTTAAGGGACAGGGGGCTGATAGTGCAGTTCTTC. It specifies CASSLRDRGLIVQFF. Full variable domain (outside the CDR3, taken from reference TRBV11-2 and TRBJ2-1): EAGVAQSPRYKIIEKRQSVAFWCNPISGHATLYWYQQILGQGPKLLIQFQNNGVVDDSQLPKDRFSAERLKGVDSTLKIQPAKLEDSAVYLCASSLRDRGLIVQFFGPGTRLTVL.

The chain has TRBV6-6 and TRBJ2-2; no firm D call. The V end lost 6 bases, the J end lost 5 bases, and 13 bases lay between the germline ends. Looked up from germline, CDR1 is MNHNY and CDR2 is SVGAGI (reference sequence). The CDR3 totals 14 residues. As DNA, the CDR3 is TGTGCCAGCAGGGCACACTCGGAGACCGGGGAGCTGTTTTTT. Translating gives CASRAHSETGELFF.

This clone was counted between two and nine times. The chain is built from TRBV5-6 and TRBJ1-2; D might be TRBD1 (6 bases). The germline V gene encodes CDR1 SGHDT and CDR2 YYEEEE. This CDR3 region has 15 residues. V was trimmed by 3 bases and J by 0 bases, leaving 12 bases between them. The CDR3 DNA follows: TGTGCCAGCAGCTCCGGGACACTAGCTAACTATGGCTACACCTTC. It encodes CASSSGTLANYGYTF. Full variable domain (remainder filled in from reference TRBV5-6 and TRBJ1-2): DAGVTQSPTHLIKTRGQQVTLRCSPKSGHDTVSWYQQALGQGPQFIFQYYEEEERQRGNFPDRFSGHQFPNYSSELNVNALLLGDSALYLCASSSGTLANYGYTFGSGTRLTVV.

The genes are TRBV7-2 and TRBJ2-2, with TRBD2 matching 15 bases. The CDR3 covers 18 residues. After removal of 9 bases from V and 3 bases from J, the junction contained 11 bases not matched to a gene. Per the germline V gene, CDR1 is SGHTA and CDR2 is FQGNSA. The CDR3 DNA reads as TGTGCCAGTACTCCGGGACTAGCGGGGGGCTATTACACCGGGGAGCTGTTTTTT. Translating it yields CASTPGLAGGYYTGELFF.